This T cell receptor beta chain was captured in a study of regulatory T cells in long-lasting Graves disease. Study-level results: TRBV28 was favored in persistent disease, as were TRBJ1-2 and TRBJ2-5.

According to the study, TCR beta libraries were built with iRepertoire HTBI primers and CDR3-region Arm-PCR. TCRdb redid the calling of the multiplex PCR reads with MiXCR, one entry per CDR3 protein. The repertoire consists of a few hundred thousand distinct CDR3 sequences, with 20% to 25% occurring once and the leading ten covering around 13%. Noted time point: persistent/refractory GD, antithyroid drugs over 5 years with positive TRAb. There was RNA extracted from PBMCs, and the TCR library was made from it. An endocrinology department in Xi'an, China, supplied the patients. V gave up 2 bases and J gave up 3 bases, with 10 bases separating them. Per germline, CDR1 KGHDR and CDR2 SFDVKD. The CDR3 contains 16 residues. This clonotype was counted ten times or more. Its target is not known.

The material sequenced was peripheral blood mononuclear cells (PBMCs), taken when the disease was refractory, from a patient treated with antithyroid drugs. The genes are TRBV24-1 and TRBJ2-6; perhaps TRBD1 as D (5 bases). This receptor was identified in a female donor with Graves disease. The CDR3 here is CATSDWLGVGANVLTF. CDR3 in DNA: TGTGCCACCAGTGATTGGTTAGGGGTTGGGGCCAACGTCCTGACTTTC.